This entry concerns a single T cell receptor (beta chain). Its antigen is undetermined. The data were obtained in a study of cytomegalovirus exposure and HLA in healthy donors. Overall study context: Earlier results showed approximately 110 million unique TCR beta sequences derived from approximately 170 million T cells. Among several hundred genotyped donors, 80% to 90% fell in the Caucasian-associated ancestry cluster. Study results and limitations: Earlier findings revealed that most TCR beta V segments proved productive either about 87% or about 30% of the time. Across donors, presence/absence analyses took sequencing depth to be roughly uniform.

V was cut by 4 bases and J by 8 bases, with 10 bases left in between. The CDR3 loop spans 13 amino acids. Germline lookup yields CDR1 SGHNT and CDR2 YYREEE (reference sequence). PCR used 60 Vbeta primers and 13 Jbeta primers. Assay used: immunoSEQ multiplex PCR; TCRdb lists only in-frame clones, some missing. The data contain approximately 190,000 clones, about 89% of them seen just once; the ten biggest clones take up 1.3%. The clonotype was recovered from a man aged 25 to 45 in good health and CMV-seronegative. The V and J genes are TRBV5-4 and TRBJ1-6; unclear D gene. The sample comprised PBMCs. For the CDR3, the DNA is TGTGCCAGCAGCCGACCGAGGGATTCACCCCTCCACTTT. Protein sequence: CASSRPRDSPLHF.